What follows is one T cell receptor (beta chain) and its context. Its matching antigen is unknown. Over several immunoSEQ plates, each subset's genomic DNA was distributed in even portions. Measured with immunoSEQ multiplex PCR; TCRdb has only the in-frame clones, and not every one. Among some 580,000 clones listed, 95% to 98% were seen once. This sample was taken from a study of shared clonotypes between healthy human individuals. Findings and limits, study-wide: Clonotypes shared by all four sorted-subset donors had higher generation probabilities than non-shared clonotypes. When naive CD4 clonotypes were compared across a handful of donors, about 4.8% were shared.

CD8 cells regarded as naive lacked CD45RO, were positively chosen for CCR7, and omitted terminally differentiated effector memory CD45RA+ cells. Donors comprised only Caucasian adults living in Nashville, Tennessee. The CDR3 extends over 14 amino acids. In germline, CDR1 is MNHEY, CDR2 SMNVEV (reference sequence). With 11 bases removed from V and 3 bases from J, the gap between germline ends came to 20 bases. The rearrangement links TRBV27 to TRBJ2-7; no definite D call. The sequenced sample was naive CD8+ T cells sorted from blood. The source of this sequence is a young man in good health. The CDR3 region is CACKAGPSGYEQYF. CDR3 DNA sequence: TGTGCCTGCAAGGCCGGACCTTCGGGCTACGAGCAGTACTTC.